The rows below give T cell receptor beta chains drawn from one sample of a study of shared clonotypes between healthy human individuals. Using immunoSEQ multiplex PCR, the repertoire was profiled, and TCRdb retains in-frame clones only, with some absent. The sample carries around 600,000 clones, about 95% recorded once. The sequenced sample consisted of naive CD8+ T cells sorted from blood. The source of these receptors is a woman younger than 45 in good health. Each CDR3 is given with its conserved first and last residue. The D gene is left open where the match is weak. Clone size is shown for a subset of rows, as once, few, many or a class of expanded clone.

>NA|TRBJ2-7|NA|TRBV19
TGTGCCAGTAGTATTTCAGGTTCCTACGAGCAGTACTTC
CASSISGSYEQYF
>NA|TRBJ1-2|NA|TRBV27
TGTGCCAGCAGTTTATCCTTGCGGTATGGCTACACCTTC
CASSLSLRYGYTF
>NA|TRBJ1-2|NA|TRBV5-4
TGTGCCAGCAGCTTGCAGGGAGGTGGGTATGGCTACACCTTC
CASSLQGGGYGYTF
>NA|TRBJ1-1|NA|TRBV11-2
TGTGCCAGCAGCTTATCGGGCAGGGTAGGCGCTGAAGCTTTCTTT
CASSLSGRVGAEAFF
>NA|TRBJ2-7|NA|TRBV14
TGTGCCAGCAGCCAAGGCCGAATAAGGGAGTACGGTGGATCCCCGTTTAAGCAGTACTTC
CASSQGRIREYGGSPFKQYF
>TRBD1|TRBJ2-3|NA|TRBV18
TGTGCCAGCTCACCCCCGACAGGGGAGAGGACAGATACGCAGTATTTT
CASSPPTGERTDTQYF
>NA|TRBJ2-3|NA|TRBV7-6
TGTGCCAGCAGCTTATTGGTGCCGGGGACCACAGATACGCAGTATTTT
CASSLLVPGTTDTQYF
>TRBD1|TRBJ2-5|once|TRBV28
TGTGCCAGCAGCGGGACAGACCTCCAAGAGACCCAGTACTTC
CASSGTDLQETQYF
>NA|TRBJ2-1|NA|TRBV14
TGTGCCAGCAGGGGTTTGTGGCCTGGGGATGAGCAGTTCTTC
CASRGLWPGDEQFF
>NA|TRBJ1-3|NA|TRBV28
TGTGCCAGCAGTTTCTCCTCTGGAAACACCATATATTTT
CASSFSSGNTIYF
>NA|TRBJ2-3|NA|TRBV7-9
TGTGCCAGCAGCCTCCGCCTGGTGAAACGCACAGATACGCAGTATTTT
CASSLRLVKRTDTQYF
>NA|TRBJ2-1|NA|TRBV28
TGTGCCAGCACCGCGTGGGGGGCGCGTACCAATGAGCAGTTCTTC
CASTAWGARTNEQFF
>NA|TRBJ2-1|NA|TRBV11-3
TGTGCCAGCAGCTTAGTGGTCGGGAGTGGAAATGAGCAGTTCTTC
CASSLVVGSGNEQFF
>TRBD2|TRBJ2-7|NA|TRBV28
TGTGCCAGCAGTTCCCGCTCCGAGACTAGCGGGAGCGGTTACGAGCAGTACTTC
CASSSRSETSGSGYEQYF
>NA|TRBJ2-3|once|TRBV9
TGTGCCAGCAGCGTATCCGAGTTGGCTTCCCTCTCAGATACGCAGTATTTT
CASSVSELASLSDTQYF
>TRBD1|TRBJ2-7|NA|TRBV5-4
TGTGCCAGCAGCTCGACAGGGGTCGAGCAGTACTTC
CASSSTGVEQYF
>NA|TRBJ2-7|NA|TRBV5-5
TGTGCCAGCAGCTTGGGTGAAGTTGCCTACGAGCAGTACTTC
CASSLGEVAYEQYF
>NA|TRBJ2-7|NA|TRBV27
TGTGCCAGCAGTTTACAGACTGGGGGCCACGAGCAGTACTTC
CASSLQTGGHEQYF
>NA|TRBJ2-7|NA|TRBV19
TGTGCCAGTAGTATACACGAAGGCCCCCACTTAGAGCAGTACTTC
CASSIHEGPHLEQYF
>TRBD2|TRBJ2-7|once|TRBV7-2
TGTGCCAGCAGCTCGCGGGGCGGGACTAGCGGAGAGAGCTCCTACGAGCAGTACTTC
CASSSRGGTSGESSYEQYF
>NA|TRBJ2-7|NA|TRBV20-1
TGCAGTGCTAGAGACACCTACGAGCAGTACTTC
CSARDTYEQYF
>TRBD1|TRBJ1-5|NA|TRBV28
TGTGCCAGCACGACCCAGGGGGTGAGTAATCAGCCCCAGCATTTT
CASTTQGVSNQPQHF
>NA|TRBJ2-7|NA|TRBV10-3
TGTGCCATCAGGGCACCAGGAACCTACGAGCAGTACTTC
CAIRAPGTYEQYF
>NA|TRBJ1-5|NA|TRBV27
TGTGCCAGCAGTTCATTGGCAGGGGCCAATCAGCCCCAGCATTTT
CASSSLAGANQPQHF
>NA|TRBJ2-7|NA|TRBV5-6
TGTGCCAGCAGCGTCGCCGGCGTATCCTACGAGCAGTACTTC
CASSVAGVSYEQYF
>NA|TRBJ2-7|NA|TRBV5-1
TGCGCCAGCAGCTTGGTTGACCCAGCCTACGAGCAGTACTTC
CASSLVDPAYEQYF
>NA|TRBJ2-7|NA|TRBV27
TGTGCCAGCGCCCCGGAGGGGAGCTCCTACGAGCAGTACTTC
CASAPEGSSYEQYF